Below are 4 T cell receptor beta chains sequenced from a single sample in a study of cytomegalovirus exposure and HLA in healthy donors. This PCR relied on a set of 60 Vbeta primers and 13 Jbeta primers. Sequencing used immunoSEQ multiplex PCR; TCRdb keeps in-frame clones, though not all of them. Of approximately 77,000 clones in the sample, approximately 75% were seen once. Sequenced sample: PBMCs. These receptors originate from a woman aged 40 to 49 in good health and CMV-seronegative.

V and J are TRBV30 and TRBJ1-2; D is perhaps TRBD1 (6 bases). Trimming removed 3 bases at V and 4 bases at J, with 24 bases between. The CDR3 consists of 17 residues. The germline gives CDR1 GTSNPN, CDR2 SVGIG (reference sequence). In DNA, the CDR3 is TGTGCCTGGAGCCAAATCTCGGGAACAGGGTCGGGCTATGGCTACACCTTC. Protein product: CAWSQISGTGSGYGYTF.

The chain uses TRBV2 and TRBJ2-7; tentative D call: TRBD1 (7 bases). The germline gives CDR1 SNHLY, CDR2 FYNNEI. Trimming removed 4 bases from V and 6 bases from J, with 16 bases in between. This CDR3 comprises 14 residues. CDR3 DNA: TGTGCCAGCAGTGGACAGGGAGGCCTATCCGAGCAGTACTTC. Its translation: CASSGQGGLSEQYF.

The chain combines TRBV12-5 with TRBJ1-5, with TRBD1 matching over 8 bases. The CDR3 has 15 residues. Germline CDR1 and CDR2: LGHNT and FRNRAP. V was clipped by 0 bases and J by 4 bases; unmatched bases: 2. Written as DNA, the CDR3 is TGTGCTAGTGGTTTGGTACAGGGGGATAATCAGCCCCAGCATTTT. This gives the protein CASGLVQGDNQPQHF.

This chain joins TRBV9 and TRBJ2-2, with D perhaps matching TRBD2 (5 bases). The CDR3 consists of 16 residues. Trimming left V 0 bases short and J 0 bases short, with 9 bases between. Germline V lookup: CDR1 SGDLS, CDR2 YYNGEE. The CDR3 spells CASSVDVAPNTGELFF. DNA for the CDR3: TGTGCCAGCAGCGTAGATGTAGCGCCGAACACCGGGGAGCTGTTTTTT.